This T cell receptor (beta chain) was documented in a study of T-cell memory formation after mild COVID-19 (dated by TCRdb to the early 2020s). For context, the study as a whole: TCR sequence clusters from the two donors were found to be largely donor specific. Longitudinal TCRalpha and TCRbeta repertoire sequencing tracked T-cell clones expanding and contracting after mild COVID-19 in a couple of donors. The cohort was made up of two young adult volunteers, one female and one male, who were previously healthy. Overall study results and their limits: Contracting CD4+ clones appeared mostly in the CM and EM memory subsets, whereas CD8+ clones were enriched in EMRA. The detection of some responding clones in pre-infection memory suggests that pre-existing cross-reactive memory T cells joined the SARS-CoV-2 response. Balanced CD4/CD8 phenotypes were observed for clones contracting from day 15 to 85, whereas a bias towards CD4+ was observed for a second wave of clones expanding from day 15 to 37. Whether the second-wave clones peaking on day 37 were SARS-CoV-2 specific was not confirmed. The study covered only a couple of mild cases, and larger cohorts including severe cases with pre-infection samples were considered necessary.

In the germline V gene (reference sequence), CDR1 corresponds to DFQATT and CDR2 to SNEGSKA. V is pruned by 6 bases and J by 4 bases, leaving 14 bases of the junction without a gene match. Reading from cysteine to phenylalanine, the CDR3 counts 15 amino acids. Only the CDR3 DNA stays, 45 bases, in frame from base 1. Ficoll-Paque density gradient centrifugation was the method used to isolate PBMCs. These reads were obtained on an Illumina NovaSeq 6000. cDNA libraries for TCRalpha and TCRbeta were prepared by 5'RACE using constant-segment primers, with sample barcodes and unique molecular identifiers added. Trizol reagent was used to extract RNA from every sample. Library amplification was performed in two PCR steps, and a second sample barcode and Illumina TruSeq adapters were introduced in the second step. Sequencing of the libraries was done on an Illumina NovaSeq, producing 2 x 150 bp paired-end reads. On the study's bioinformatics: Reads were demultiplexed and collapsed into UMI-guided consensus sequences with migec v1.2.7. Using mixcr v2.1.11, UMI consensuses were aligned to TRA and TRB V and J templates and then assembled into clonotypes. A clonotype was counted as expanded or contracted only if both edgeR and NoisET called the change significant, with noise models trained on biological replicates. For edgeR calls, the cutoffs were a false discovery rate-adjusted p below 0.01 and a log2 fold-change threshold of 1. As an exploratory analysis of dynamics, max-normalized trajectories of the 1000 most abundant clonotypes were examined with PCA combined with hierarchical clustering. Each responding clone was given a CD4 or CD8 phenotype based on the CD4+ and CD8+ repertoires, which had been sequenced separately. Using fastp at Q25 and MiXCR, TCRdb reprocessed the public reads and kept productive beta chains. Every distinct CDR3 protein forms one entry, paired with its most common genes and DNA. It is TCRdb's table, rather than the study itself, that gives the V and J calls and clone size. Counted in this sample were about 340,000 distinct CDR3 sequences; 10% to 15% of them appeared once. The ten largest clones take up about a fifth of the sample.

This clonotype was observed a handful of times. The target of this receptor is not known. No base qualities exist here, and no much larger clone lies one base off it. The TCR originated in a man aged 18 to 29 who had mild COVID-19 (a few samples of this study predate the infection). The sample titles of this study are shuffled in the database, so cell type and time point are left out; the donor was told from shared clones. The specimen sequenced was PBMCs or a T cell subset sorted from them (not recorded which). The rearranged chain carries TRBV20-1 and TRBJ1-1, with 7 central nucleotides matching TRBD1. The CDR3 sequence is CSARHRGRSLTEAFF. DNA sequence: TGCAGTGCGCGCCACAGGGGACGCTCACTCACTGAAGCTTTCTTT.